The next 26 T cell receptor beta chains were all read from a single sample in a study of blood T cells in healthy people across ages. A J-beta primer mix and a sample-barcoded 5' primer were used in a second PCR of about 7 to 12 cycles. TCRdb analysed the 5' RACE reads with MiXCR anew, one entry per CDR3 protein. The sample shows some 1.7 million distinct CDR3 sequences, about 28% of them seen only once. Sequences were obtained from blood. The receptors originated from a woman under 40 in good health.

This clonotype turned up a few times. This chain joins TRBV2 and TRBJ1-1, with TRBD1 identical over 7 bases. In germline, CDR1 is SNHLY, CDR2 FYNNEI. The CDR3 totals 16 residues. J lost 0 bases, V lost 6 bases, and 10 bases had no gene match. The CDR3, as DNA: TGTGCCAGCAGGAAAAGGGACAGCCCCGTGAACACTGAAGCTTTCTTT. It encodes CASRKRDSPVNTEAFF.

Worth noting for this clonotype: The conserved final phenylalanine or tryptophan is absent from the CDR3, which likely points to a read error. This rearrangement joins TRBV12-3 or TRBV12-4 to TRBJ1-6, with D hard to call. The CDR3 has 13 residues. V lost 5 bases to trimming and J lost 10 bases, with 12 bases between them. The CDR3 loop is CASSGEDRSPLHL. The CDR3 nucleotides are TGTGCCAGCAGTGGGGAGGATCGATCACCCCTCCACTTG.

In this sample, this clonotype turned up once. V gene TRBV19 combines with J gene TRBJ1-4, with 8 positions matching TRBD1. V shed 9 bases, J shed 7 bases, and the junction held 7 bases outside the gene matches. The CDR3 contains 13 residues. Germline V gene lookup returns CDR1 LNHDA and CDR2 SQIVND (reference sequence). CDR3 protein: CASLDRGGEKLFF. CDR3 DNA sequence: TGTGCCAGCCTCGACAGGGGTGGTGAAAAACTGTTTTTT.

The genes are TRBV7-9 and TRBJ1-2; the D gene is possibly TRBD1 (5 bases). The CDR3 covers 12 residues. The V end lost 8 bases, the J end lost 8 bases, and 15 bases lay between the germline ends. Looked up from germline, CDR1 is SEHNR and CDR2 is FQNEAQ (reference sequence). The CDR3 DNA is TGTGCCAGCGGCCCGGAGGCAGGGGGCTACACCTTC. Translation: CASGPEAGGYTF.

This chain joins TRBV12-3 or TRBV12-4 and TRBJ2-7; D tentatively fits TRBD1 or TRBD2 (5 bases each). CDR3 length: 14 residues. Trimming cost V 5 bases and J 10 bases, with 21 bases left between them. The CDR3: CASSPGTPSGTQYF. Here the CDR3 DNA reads TGTGCCAGCAGTCCCGGGACCCCATCCGGTACCCAGTACTTC.

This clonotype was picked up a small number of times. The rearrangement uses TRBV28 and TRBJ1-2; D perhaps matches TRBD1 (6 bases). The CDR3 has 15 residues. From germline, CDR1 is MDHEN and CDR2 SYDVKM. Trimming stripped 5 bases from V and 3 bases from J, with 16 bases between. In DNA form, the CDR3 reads TGTGCCAGCAGTCCTCGACAGGTCAGGTACTATGGCTACACCTTC. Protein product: CASSPRQVRYYGYTF.

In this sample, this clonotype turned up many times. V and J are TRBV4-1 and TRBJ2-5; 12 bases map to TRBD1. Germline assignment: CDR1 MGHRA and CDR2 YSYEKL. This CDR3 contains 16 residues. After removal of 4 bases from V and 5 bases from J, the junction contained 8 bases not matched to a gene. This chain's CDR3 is CASSLSRDRGLETQYF. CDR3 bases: TGCGCCAGCAGCCTCAGCCGGGACAGGGGGCTGGAGACCCAGTACTTC.

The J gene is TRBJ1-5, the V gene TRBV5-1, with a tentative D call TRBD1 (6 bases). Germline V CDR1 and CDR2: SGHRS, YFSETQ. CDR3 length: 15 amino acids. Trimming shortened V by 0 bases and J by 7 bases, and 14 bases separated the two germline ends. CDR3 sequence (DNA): TGCGCCAGCAGCTTGGGGGGGGGCATCGGGCAGCCCCAGCATTTT. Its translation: CASSLGGGIGQPQHF.

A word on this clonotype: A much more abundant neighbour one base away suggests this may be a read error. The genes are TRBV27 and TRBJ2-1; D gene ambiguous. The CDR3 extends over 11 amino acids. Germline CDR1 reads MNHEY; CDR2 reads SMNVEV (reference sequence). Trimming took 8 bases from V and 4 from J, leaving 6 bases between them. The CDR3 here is CASGQYNEQFF. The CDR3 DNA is TGTGCCAGCGGGCAGTACAATGAGCAGTTCTTC.

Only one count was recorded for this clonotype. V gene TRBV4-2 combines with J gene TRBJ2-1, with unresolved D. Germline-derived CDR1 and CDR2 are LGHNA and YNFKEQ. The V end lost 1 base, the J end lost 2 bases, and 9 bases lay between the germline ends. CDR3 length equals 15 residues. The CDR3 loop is CASSQGPNTYNEQFF. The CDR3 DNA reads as TGTGCCAGCAGCCAAGGACCAAATACCTACAATGAGCAGTTCTTC.

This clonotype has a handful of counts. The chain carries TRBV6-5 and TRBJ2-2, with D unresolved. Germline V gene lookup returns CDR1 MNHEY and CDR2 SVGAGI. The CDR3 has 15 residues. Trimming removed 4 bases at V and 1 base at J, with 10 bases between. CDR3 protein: CASSSGIGNTGELFF. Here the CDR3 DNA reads TGTGCCAGCAGTTCAGGCATTGGGAACACCGGGGAGCTGTTTTTT.

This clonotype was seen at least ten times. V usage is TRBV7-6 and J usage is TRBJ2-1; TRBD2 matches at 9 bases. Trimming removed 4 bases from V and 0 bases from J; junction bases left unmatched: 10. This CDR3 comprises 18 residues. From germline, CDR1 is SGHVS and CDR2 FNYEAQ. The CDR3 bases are TGTGCCAGCAGCTCCTACCGCAAGCGGGGGGACTCCTACAATGAGCAGTTCTTC. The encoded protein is CASSSYRKRGDSYNEQFF.

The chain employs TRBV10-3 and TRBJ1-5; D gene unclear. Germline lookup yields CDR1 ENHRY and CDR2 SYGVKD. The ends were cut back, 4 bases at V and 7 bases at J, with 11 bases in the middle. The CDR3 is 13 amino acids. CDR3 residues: CAISGELGQPQHF. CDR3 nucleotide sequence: TGTGCCATCAGTGGCGAATTGGGACAGCCCCAGCATTTT.

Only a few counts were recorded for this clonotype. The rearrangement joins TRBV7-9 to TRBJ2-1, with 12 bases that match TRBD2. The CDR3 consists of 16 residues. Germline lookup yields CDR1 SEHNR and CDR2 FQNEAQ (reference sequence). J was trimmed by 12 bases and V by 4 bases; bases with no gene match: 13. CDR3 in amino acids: CASSSPTSGGLKRQFF. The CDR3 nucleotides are TGTGCCAGCAGCTCACCGACTAGCGGGGGCCTCAAACGGCAGTTCTTC.

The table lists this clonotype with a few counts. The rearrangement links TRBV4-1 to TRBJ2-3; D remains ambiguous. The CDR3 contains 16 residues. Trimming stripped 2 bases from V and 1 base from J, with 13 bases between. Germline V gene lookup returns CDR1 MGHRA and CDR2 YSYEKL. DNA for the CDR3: TGCGCCAGCAGCCAACCCGGAGCCTTCCGCACAGATACGCAGTATTTT. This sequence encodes CASSQPGAFRTDTQYF.

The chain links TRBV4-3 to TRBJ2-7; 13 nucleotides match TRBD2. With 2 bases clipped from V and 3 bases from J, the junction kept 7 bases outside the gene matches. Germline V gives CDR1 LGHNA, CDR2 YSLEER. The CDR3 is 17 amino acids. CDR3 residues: CASSQSAGTSGNYEQYF. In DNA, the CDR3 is TGCGCCAGCAGCCAATCCGCAGGGACTAGCGGGAACTACGAGCAGTACTTC.

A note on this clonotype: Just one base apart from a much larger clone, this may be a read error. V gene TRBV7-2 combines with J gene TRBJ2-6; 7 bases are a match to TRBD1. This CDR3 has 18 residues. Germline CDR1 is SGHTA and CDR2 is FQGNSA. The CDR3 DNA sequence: TGTGCCGGCAGCCCACGGAATACAGGGGACTCTGGGGCCAACGTCCTGACTTTC. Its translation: CAGSPRNTGDSGANVLTF.

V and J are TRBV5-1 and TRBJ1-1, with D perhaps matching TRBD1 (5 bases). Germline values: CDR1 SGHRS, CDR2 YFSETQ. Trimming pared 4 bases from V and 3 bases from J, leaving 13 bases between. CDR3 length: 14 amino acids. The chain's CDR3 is CASSGTAGDTEAFF. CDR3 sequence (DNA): TGCGCCAGCAGCGGCACTGCGGGGGACACTGAAGCTTTCTTT.

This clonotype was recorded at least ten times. The CDR3 reads CAISESMSSYEQYF. The DNA of the CDR3 is TGTGCCATCAGTGAGTCGATGAGCTCCTACGAGCAGTACTTC. The V and J genes are TRBV10-3 and TRBJ2-7; the D is unclear. This CDR3 has 14 amino acids. V was clipped by 0 bases and J by 0 bases, with 6 bases between them. The V gene's germline CDR1 is ENHRY and CDR2 SYGVKD.

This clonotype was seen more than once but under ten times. The CDR3 bases are TGTGCCAGCAGCCACTTGGAGAGGGGTCCCCTCGAGCAGTACTTC. The encoded protein is CASSHLERGPLEQYF. The chain joins TRBV3-1 to TRBJ2-5; D is possibly TRBD1 or TRBD2 (5 bases each). With the DNA end fitting TRBJ2-7 better, the J assignment may be wrong. Germline CDR1 reads LGHDT; CDR2 reads YNNKEL (reference sequence). The CDR3 length is 15 residues.

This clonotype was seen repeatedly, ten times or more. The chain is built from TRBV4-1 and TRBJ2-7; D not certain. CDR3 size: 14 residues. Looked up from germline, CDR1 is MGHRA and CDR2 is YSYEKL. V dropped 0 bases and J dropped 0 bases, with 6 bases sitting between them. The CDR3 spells CASSQEGISYEQYF. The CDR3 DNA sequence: TGCGCCAGCAGCCAAGAAGGAATCTCCTACGAGCAGTACTTC.

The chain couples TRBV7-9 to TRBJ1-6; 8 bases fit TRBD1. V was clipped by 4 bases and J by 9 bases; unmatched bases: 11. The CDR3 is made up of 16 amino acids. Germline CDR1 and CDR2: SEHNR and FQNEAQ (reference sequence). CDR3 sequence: CASSYSGTGGASPLHF. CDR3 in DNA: TGTGCCAGCAGCTACTCCGGGACAGGAGGAGCTTCACCCCTCCACTTT. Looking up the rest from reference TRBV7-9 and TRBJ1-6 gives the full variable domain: DTGVSQNPRHKITKRGQNVTFRCDPISEHNRLYWYRQTLGQGPEFLTYFQNEAQLEKSRLLSDRFSAERPKGSFSTLEIQRTEQGDSAMYLCASSYSGTGGASPLHFGNGTRLTVT.

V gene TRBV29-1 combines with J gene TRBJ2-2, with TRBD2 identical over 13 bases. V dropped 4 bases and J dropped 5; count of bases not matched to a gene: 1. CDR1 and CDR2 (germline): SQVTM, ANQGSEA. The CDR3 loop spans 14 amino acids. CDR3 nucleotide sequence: TGCAGCGTTGGGACTAGCGGGAGAACCGGGGAGCTGTTTTTT. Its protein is CSVGTSGRTGELFF.

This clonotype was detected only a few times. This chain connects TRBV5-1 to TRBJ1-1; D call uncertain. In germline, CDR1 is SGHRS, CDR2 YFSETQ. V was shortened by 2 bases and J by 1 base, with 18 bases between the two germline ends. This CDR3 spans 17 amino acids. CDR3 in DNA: TGCGCCAGCAGCTTTTTGGGATATTTAACCCAGAACACTGAAGCTTTCTTT. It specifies CASSFLGYLTQNTEAFF.

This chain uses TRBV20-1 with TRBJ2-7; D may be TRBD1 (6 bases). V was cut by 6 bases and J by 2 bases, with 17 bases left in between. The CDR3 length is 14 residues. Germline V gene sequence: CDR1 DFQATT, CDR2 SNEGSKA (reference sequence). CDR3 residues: CSAQTGHLAYEQYF. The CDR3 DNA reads TGCAGTGCCCAGACAGGCCACCTCGCCTACGAGCAGTACTTC.

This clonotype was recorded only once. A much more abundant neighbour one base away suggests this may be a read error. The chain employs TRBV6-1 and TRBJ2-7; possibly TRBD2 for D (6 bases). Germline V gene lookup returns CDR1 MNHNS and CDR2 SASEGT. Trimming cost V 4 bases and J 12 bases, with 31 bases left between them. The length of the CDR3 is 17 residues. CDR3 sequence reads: CASSATSGTPSFVIRYF. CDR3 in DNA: TGTGCCAGCAGTGCTACGTCCGGGACTCCAAGTTTCGTCATTCGGTACTTC.